The 28 T cell receptor beta chains in this list originate from one sample, sequenced in a study of early T cells in non-severe SARS-CoV-2 infection. TCRdb reanalysed the 5' RACE reads using MiXCR and keeps one entry per CDR3 protein. This sample has about 100,000 distinct CDR3 sequences, with more than 9.5% found just once. Sequencing used whole blood. These receptors were collected from an adult who was a healthcare worker with PCR-confirmed SARS-CoV-2 infection or an uninfected control (not recorded which).

The table lists this clonotype with many counts. The rearrangement joins TRBV28 to TRBJ2-7; D remains ambiguous. Trimming cost V 5 bases and J 5 bases, with 16 bases left between them. CDR3 length equals 14 residues. Germline CDR1 and CDR2: MDHEN and SYDVKM. CDR3 in DNA: TGTGCCAGCAGTCGCACCGGGCCCCCGGACGAGCAGTACTTC. Its protein product is CASSRTGPPDEQYF.

This clonotype was seen a few times. The rearrangement uses TRBV5-1 and TRBJ2-2; D remains ambiguous. Germline CDR1 is SGHRS and CDR2 is YFSETQ. This CDR3 has 13 amino acids. Trimming removed 1 base at V and 6 bases at J, with 7 bases between. CDR3 amino acids: CASSLTNAGELFF. DNA of the CDR3: TGCGCCAGCAGCTTGACTAATGCCGGGGAGCTGTTTTTT.

J is TRBJ2-7 and V is TRBV28; 10 bases map to TRBD2. This CDR3 region has 13 residues. The V gene's germline CDR1 is MDHEN and CDR2 SYDVKM. Germline trimming cut 10 bases from V and 4 bases from J; bases unmatched to any gene: 7. CDR3: CATGTSVLYEQYF. The DNA for the CDR3 is TGTGCCACCGGGACTAGCGTTCTTTACGAGCAGTACTTC.

The chain has TRBV12-3 or TRBV12-4 and TRBJ1-1, with a weak D call TRBD1 (5 bases). Trimming removed 1 base from V and 3 bases from J, with 12 bases in between. This CDR3 contains 15 residues. The CDR3 coding sequence is TGTGCCAGCAGTTTAGTGTGGCAGGGTGACACTGAAGCTTTCTTT. Translated, it gives CASSLVWQGDTEAFF.

This clonotype was found a few times. The chain recombines TRBV29-1 with TRBJ2-1, with 14 bases that match TRBD2. Germline V CDR1 and CDR2: SQVTM, ANQGSEA. The CDR3 loop spans 13 amino acids. V shed 8 bases, J shed 10 bases, and the junction held 7 bases outside the gene matches. The CDR3 loop is CSTGLAGVREQFF. For the CDR3, the DNA is TGCAGCACGGGACTAGCGGGAGTGAGGGAGCAGTTCTTC.

The rearrangement uses TRBV28 and TRBJ2-7; D unresolved. CDR1 MDHEN and CDR2 SYDVKM come from the germline V gene. The CDR3 extends over 11 amino acids. The V end was cut by 8 bases, the J end by 2 bases, with 7 bases between. The chain's CDR3 is CASQTPYEQYF. The CDR3 DNA is TGTGCCAGCCAAACCCCCTACGAGCAGTACTTC. Drawing the rest from reference TRBV28 and TRBJ2-7, the complete variable domain is DVKVTQSSRYLVKRTGEKVFLECVQDMDHENMFWYRQDPGLGLRLIYFSYDVKMKEKGDIPEGYSVSREKKERFSLILESASTNQTSMYLCASQTPYEQYFGPGTRLTVT.

This clonotype appeared a few times. The chain has TRBV12-3 or TRBV12-4 and TRBJ2-1, with D perhaps given as TRBD1 or TRBD2 (5 bases each). CDR3 size: 16 residues. Deletions cut 0 bases from V and 7 bases from J, with 16 bases between. CDR3 loop: CASSLAHPGSLNEQFF. DNA for the CDR3: TGTGCCAGCAGTTTAGCGCACCCAGGGAGTCTGAATGAGCAGTTCTTC.

The chain joins TRBV20-1 to TRBJ2-3; tentatively, D is TRBD2 (6 bases). The CDR3 runs to 11 residues. Germline loops: CDR1 DFQATT, CDR2 SNEGSKA (reference sequence). Trimming pared 7 bases from V and 4 bases from J, leaving 9 bases between. The CDR3 sequence is CSVGGADTQYF. In DNA form, the CDR3 reads TGCAGTGTAGGAGGGGCAGATACGCAGTATTTT.

The V gene is TRBV7-2, the J gene TRBJ2-2; 7 bases fit TRBD1. J was trimmed by 3 bases and V by 5 bases; bases with no gene match: 6. CDR1 and CDR2 (germline): SGHTA, FQGNSA. The length of the CDR3 is 15 residues. Here the CDR3 reads CASSLDRADTGELFF. The CDR3 nucleotides are TGTGCCAGCAGCCTAGACAGGGCCGACACCGGGGAGCTGTTTTTT.

This clonotype showed up just a few times. V gene TRBV28 combines with J gene TRBJ2-1, with D unresolved. Germline assignment: CDR1 MDHEN and CDR2 SYDVKM. V was pared by 5 bases and J by 3 bases, with 17 bases between. CDR3 length: 16 residues. In DNA, the CDR3 is TGTGCCAGCAGTCCAAGGGCCGGGCCAATCTACAATGAGCAGTTCTTC. Translation: CASSPRAGPIYNEQFF.

This clonotype was seen ten or more times. This chain joins TRBV9 and TRBJ2-7, with unresolved D. The CDR3 loop spans 15 amino acids. V was trimmed by 3 bases and J by 4 bases, leaving 17 bases between them. Germline V gene sequence: CDR1 SGDLS, CDR2 YYNGEE. DNA of the CDR3: TGTGCCAGCAGCGGGCACCAGGACGGCTATTACGAGCAGTACTTC. Translating it yields CASSGHQDGYYEQYF. The full variable domain, with the rest looked up from reference TRBV9 and TRBJ2-7, is DSGVTQTPKHLITATGQRVTLRCSPRSGDLSVYWYQQSLDQGLQFLIQYYNGEERAKGNILERFSAQQFPDLHSELNLSSLELGDSALYFCASSGHQDGYYEQYFGPGTRLTVT.

This clonotype was seen a handful of times. This sequence joins TRBV12-3 or TRBV12-4 and TRBJ2-5; 11 bases agree with TRBD2. Losses at the gene ends were 5 bases for V and 0 bases for J; bases not matched to a gene: 17. The CDR3 has 20 residues. CDR3 amino acids: CASSRFYPGLAEPHQETQYF. DNA for the CDR3: TGTGCCAGCAGTCGGTTTTATCCGGGACTAGCGGAACCCCACCAAGAGACCCAGTACTTC.

This clonotype was counted between two and nine times. This chain joins TRBV18 and TRBJ2-7; D might be TRBD2 (6 bases). CDR3 length: 16 amino acids. The germline V and J ends were trimmed by 0 bases and 0 bases, with 12 bases remaining between them. CDR1 and CDR2 (germline): KGHSH, LQKENI. The DNA for the CDR3 is TGTGCCAGCTCACCACCGGGACTCACCTCCTCCTACGAGCAGTACTTC. Translating gives CASSPPGLTSSYEQYF.

Worth noting for this clonotype: Possible read error: a much larger clone is one base away. The rearrangement joins TRBV18 to TRBJ2-5; TRBD2 agrees at 7 bases. The CDR3 has 15 residues. V shed 4 bases and J 4 bases; nucleotides not matched to a gene: 9. The germline gives CDR1 KGHSH, CDR2 LQKENI. Here the CDR3 reads CASSLPGTNVETQYF. The DNA of the CDR3 is TGTGCCAGCTCACTACCCGGGACTAACGTAGAGACCCAGTACTTC. Complete variable domain (other parts from reference TRBV18 and TRBJ2-5): NAGVMQNPRHLVRRRGQEARLRCSPMKGHSHVYWYRQLPEEGLKFMVYLQKENIIDESGMPKERFSAEFPKEGPSILRIQQVVRGDSAAYFCASSLPGTNVETQYFGPGTRLLVL.

About this clonotype itself: An end of the junction does not agree with germline; a read error may underlie this. V and J are TRBV4-1 and TRBJ2-7; the D is unclear. The CDR3 length is 13 residues. Germline V gene lookup returns CDR1 MGHRA and CDR2 YSYEKL. The chain's CDR3 is CASSQPPGYGQYF. The CDR3 DNA follows: TGCGCCAGCAGCCAACCCCCCGGGTACGGGCAGTACTTC.

This chain uses TRBV5-1 with TRBJ1-5; D possibly corresponds to TRBD1 (5 bases). Trimming pared 3 bases from V and 3 bases from J, leaving 7 bases between. This CDR3 is built from 13 residues. Per the germline V gene, CDR1 is SGHRS and CDR2 is YFSETQ. The CDR3 DNA sequence: TGCGCCAGCAGCTCAGGGTACAATCAGCCCCAGCATTTT. Translating gives CASSSGYNQPQHF.

CDR3 DNA sequence: TGTGCCAGCAGCCAGGACCCGAGCTCCTACGAGCAGTACTTC. It encodes CASSQDPSSYEQYF. The chain links TRBV9 to TRBJ2-7; D remains unclear. CDR1 SGDLS and CDR2 YYNGEE come from the germline V gene. Trimming pared 4 bases from V and 0 bases from J, leaving 11 bases between. The CDR3 sequence is 14 residues long.

This clonotype was seen more than once but under ten times. CDR3 sequence: CASSLDSLYGYTF. The CDR3 bases are TGTGCCAGCAGTCTTGACAGCCTCTATGGCTACACCTTC. The chain joins TRBV6-6 to TRBJ1-2, with D perhaps TRBD1 (5 bases). V shed 5 bases and J shed 4 bases, with 11 bases lying between them. CDR3 length: 13 amino acids. The germline CDR1 and CDR2 sequences are MNHNY and SVGAGI (reference sequence).

This clonotype was seen a few times. This chain uses TRBV15 with TRBJ2-1; D uncertain. The CDR3 spans 13 residues. V lost 1 base and J 6 bases, leaving 7 bases between the germline ends. From germline, CDR1 is LNHNV and CDR2 YYDKDF (reference sequence). CDR3: CATSRVGVNEQFF. CDR3 sequence (DNA): TGTGCCACCAGCAGAGTGGGCGTCAATGAGCAGTTCTTC.

This clonotype was detected many times. The genes are TRBV7-8 and TRBJ2-1, with 7 bases fitting TRBD2. CDR3 size: 15 residues. The ends lost 5 bases at V and 8 bases at J; junction bases unmatched: 12. CDR1 is SGHVS and CDR2 is FQNEAQ in the germline V gene. The CDR3 DNA is TGTGCCAGCAGCCCCTGGACTAGGGGAGGCGATGAGCAGTTCTTC. Translating it yields CASSPWTRGGDEQFF.

This clonotype was counted at least ten times. The chain is built from TRBV7-9 and TRBJ2-7; D is uncertain. CDR3 length: 13 amino acids. CDR1 is SEHNR and CDR2 is FQNEAQ in the germline V gene (reference sequence). The V end was cut by 5 bases, the J end by 3 bases, with 11 bases between. The CDR3 DNA reads TGTGCCAGCAGCCGGGTTCCAAGCTACGAGCAGTACTTC. It encodes CASSRVPSYEQYF. The full variable domain, its missing parts supplied by reference TRBV7-9 and TRBJ2-7, is DTGVSQNPRHKITKRGQNVTFRCDPISEHNRLYWYRQTLGQGPEFLTYFQNEAQLEKSRLLSDRFSAERPKGSFSTLEIQRTEQGDSAMYLCASSRVPSYEQYFGPGTRLTVT.

J is TRBJ2-1 and V is TRBV20-1; 10 nucleotides line up with TRBD2. The CDR3 is made up of 15 amino acids. The V gene end was trimmed by 1 base and the J gene end by 7 bases; junction bases not matched to a gene: 7. Germline CDR1 and CDR2: DFQATT and SNEGSKA (reference sequence). Written as DNA, the CDR3 is TGCAGTGCTAGAGCCTCTAGCGGGAGTGGGAATGAGCAGTTCTTC. Translated: CSARASSGSGNEQFF.

Only one count was recorded for this clonotype. The chain carries TRBV7-2 and TRBJ2-5; TRBD2 is a possible D gene (5 bases). The CDR3 totals 14 residues. Germline V lookup: CDR1 SGHTA, CDR2 FQGNSA. The ends were cut back, 6 bases at V and 0 bases at J, with 11 bases in the middle. The CDR3 sequence: CASSLWRDQETQYF. In nucleotides, the CDR3 is TGTGCCAGCAGTCTCTGGCGGGACCAAGAGACCCAGTACTTC.

V gene TRBV11-2 combines with J gene TRBJ2-7; D uncertain. V was shortened by 4 bases and J by 3 bases, with 16 bases between the two germline ends. Germline loops: CDR1 SGHAT, CDR2 FQNNGV. This CDR3 contains 15 residues. The CDR3 here is CASSSLLGNSYEQYF. In DNA, the CDR3 is TGTGCCAGCAGCTCCCTCCTGGGGAATAGCTACGAGCAGTACTTC.

Many counts were recorded for this clonotype. The V call is TRBV28, the J call TRBJ2-7, with D tentatively TRBD1 or TRBD2 (5 bases each). The CDR3 is 14 amino acids. Per the germline V gene, CDR1 is MDHEN and CDR2 is SYDVKM. V was pared by 6 bases and J by 2 bases, with 14 bases between. The CDR3 reads CASSRDVNPYEQYF. In DNA, the CDR3 is TGTGCCAGCAGCCGGGACGTCAACCCCTACGAGCAGTACTTC.

J is TRBJ2-3 and V is TRBV4-3, with 13 positions matching TRBD2. The CDR3 totals 18 residues. Germline assignment: CDR1 LGHNA and CDR2 YSLEER. V was pared by 4 bases and J by 6 bases, with 13 bases of the junction left unmatched. For the CDR3, the DNA is TGCGCCAGCAGCCTCGGGCCTCTACTAGCGGGAGGGGGGGATACGCAGTATTTT. Translated, it gives CASSLGPLLAGGGDTQYF.

The V call is TRBV30, the J call TRBJ2-1; no definite D call. V was clipped by 2 bases and J by 9 bases, with 8 bases between them. The germline gives CDR1 GTSNPN, CDR2 SVGIG (reference sequence). CDR3 size: 11 residues. This chain's CDR3 is CAWSISSEQFF. As DNA, the CDR3 is TGTGCCTGGAGTATTTCTAGTGAGCAGTTCTTC.

This clonotype has only a few counts. CDR3 in amino acids: CASSLSQVPSQYF. The CDR3 DNA is TGTGCCAGCAGTTTGTCACAGGTCCCATCCCAGTACTTC. The chain uses TRBV28 and TRBJ2-5; the D gene is possibly TRBD1 (5 bases). The CDR3 covers 13 residues. Germline V gives CDR1 MDHEN, CDR2 SYDVKM. V was cut by 3 bases and J by 9 bases, with 14 bases left in between.